The 27 T cell receptor beta chains presented below share a single source sample, sequenced in a study of cytomegalovirus exposure and HLA in healthy donors. The protocol was immunoSEQ multiplex PCR, while the TCRdb copy is restricted to in-frame clones and leaves out a portion. Of about 98,000 clones listed, 87% are singletons. The source material was PBMCs. Receptor source: a woman aged 25 to 39 in good health and CMV-seronegative.

The rearrangement uses TRBV5-3 and TRBJ2-7; D is possibly TRBD1 (6 bases). TRBV5-3 is flagged as an ORF with uncertain function. V was pared by 5 bases and J by 3 bases, with 24 bases between. This CDR3 region has 17 residues. CDR3 protein: CARSLPLQGTPGYEQYF. In DNA, the CDR3 is TGTGCCAGAAGTCTGCCGCTCCAGGGGACCCCTGGCTACGAGCAGTACTTC.

This clone came up a few times. The chain links TRBV5-1 to TRBJ2-3; no firm D call. V lost 1 base and J lost 2, with 14 bases in between. CDR1 and CDR2 (germline): SGHRS, YFSETQ. This CDR3 contains 16 residues. The chain's CDR3 is CASSLQDGALTDTQYF. The CDR3 DNA is TGCGCCAGCAGCTTGCAAGACGGAGCTCTCACAGATACGCAGTATTTT.

V and J are TRBV10-3 and TRBJ1-1; tentatively, D is TRBD1 (6 bases). Germline CDR1 and CDR2: ENHRY and SYGVKD. The CDR3 totals 15 residues. Trimming removed 3 bases at V and 6 bases at J, with 17 bases between. The CDR3 region has the DNA TGTGCCATCAGTGACACCTTACAGGGCGACTCTGAAGCTTTCTTT. Encoded protein: CAISDTLQGDSEAFF.

V usage is TRBV5-1 and J usage is TRBJ2-3, with D tentatively TRBD2 (5 bases). V shed 5 bases and J shed 3 bases, with 19 bases lying between them. Looked up from germline, CDR1 is SGHRS and CDR2 is YFSETQ. There are 16 residues in the CDR3. CDR3 region: CASRGGTGWLTDTQYF. For the CDR3, the DNA is TGCGCCAGCAGGGGTGGTACGGGATGGTTGACAGATACGCAGTATTTT.

The chain couples TRBV6-1 to TRBJ2-7; no firm D call. The germline V gene has CDR1 MNHNS and CDR2 SASEGT. The V and J ends lost 7 bases and 1 base respectively, with 11 bases between them. The CDR3 length is 13 residues. CDR3 nucleotides: TGTGCCAGCATCTCGGCGGCATCCTACGAGCAGTACTTC. Encoded protein: CASISAASYEQYF.

This clone came up once. The chain recombines TRBV5-6 with TRBJ2-2; 10 nucleotides line up with TRBD1. V lost 7 bases, J lost 8 bases, and 11 bases stayed unmatched. Germline assignment: CDR1 SGHDT and CDR2 YYEEEE. CDR3 length: 15 residues. CDR3 sequence: CASRDRGLIVGELFF. The CDR3 DNA is TGTGCCAGCCGAGACAGGGGGCTTATTGTAGGGGAGCTGTTTTTT.

The chain links TRBV4-1 to TRBJ2-7; 7 nucleotides agree with TRBD1. This CDR3 has 15 residues. The trim removed 2 bases at V and 3 bases at J, leaving 7 bases unmatched. Germline CDR1 and CDR2: MGHRA and YSYEKL. The CDR3 DNA sequence: TGCGCCAGCAGCCAACTCCCCACAGGGGACTACGAGCAGTACTTC. Its translation is CASSQLPTGDYEQYF.

The gene calls are TRBV5-1 and TRBJ2-2; D might be TRBD1 (6 bases). Germline-derived CDR1 and CDR2 are SGHRS and YFSETQ. The germline V and J ends were trimmed by 2 bases and 14 bases, with 22 bases remaining between them. The CDR3 contains 15 residues. The CDR3 loop is CASSLYGQRAKELFF. The CDR3 DNA reads TGCGCCAGCAGCTTATATGGACAGAGGGCGAAGGAACTGTTTTTT.

The chain employs TRBV6-6 and TRBJ2-1; TRBD2 aligns across 7 bases. The CDR3 has 14 amino acids. Germline CDR1 reads MNHNY; CDR2 reads SVGAGI (reference sequence). V shed 8 bases and J 0 bases; nucleotides not matched to a gene: 4. The CDR3 loop reads CASGGESSYNEQFF. CDR3 nucleotide sequence: TGTGCCAGCGGGGGGGAGAGCTCCTACAATGAGCAGTTCTTC.

This rearrangement joins TRBV29-1 to TRBJ2-5, with 7 bases identical to TRBD2. The CDR3 is made up of 13 amino acids. Losses at the gene ends were 4 bases for V and 4 bases for J; bases not matched to a gene: 6. CDR1 is SQVTM and CDR2 is ANQGSEA in the germline V gene. The CDR3 here is CSVGGLVGETQYF. The CDR3 coding sequence is TGCAGCGTTGGCGGACTAGTGGGAGAGACCCAGTACTTC.

J is TRBJ2-1 and V is TRBV19; 11 nucleotides agree with TRBD2. CDR1 and CDR2 from the germline V gene are LNHDA and SQIVND (reference sequence). The CDR3 is made up of 16 amino acids. V lost 7 bases and J lost 8; bases outside the gene matches: 13. The CDR3 region is CASTSFGTSGTDEQFF. CDR3 DNA sequence: TGTGCCAGTACCTCCTTCGGGACTAGCGGAACCGATGAGCAGTTCTTC.

The chain is built from TRBV7-9 and TRBJ2-7; D is uncertain. Germline CDR1 SEHNR, CDR2 FQNEAQ (reference sequence). V gave up 5 bases and J gave up 1 base, with 12 bases separating them. This CDR3 is built from 14 residues. For the CDR3, the DNA is TGTGCCAGCAGCCCCCCTCGAGCGTCCTACGAGCAGTACTTC. Amino acids: CASSPPRASYEQYF.

The V and J genes are TRBV6-5 and TRBJ1-2, with D possibly matching TRBD1 (5 bases). V was trimmed by 2 bases and J by 4 bases, leaving 14 bases between them. In germline, CDR1 is MNHEY, CDR2 SVGAGI. CDR3 length: 15 amino acids. CDR3 in DNA: TGTGCCAGCAGTTACACCGGGGGAAGCGTCTATGGCTACACCTTC. Translating gives CASSYTGGSVYGYTF.

This chain links TRBV7-2 with TRBJ2-3; possibly TRBD1 for D (5 bases). CDR3 length equals 14 residues. CDR1 is SGHTA, CDR2 FQGNSA, per germline. With 1 base removed from V and 0 bases from J, the gap between germline ends came to 5 bases. The CDR3 reads CASSLEGSTDTQYF. In DNA form, the CDR3 reads TGTGCCAGCAGCTTAGAGGGGAGCACAGATACGCAGTATTTT. Full variable domain (rest looked up from reference TRBV7-2 and TRBJ2-3): GAGVSQSPSNKVTEKGKDVELRCDPISGHTALYWYRQSLGQGLEFLIYFQGNSAPDKSGLPSDRFSAERTGGSVSTLTIQRTQQEDSAVYLCASSLEGSTDTQYFGPGTRLTVL.

The V gene is TRBV7-3, the J gene TRBJ2-3; D possibly corresponds to TRBD2 (6 bases). The CDR3 length is 15 residues. Germline V lookup: CDR1 SGHTA, CDR2 FQGTGA. The V end lost 5 bases, the J end lost 7 bases, and 19 bases lay between the germline ends. DNA of the CDR3: TGTGCCAGCAGCCCGGCGGGGACGATCGTCAATACGCAGTATTTT. It yields the protein CASSPAGTIVNTQYF.

This chain uses TRBV27 with TRBJ1-1; 8 bases are a match to TRBD1. Germline CDR1 and CDR2: MNHEY and SMNVEV (reference sequence). With 7 bases clipped from V and 1 base from J, the junction kept 14 bases outside the gene matches. This CDR3 is 17 amino acids long. The CDR3 protein is CASTQARGRGGNTEAFF. Written as DNA, the CDR3 is TGTGCCAGCACCCAAGCCAGGGGGCGAGGCGGGAACACTGAAGCTTTCTTT.

This sequence joins TRBV5-1 and TRBJ1-4, with D unclear. V dropped 2 bases and J dropped 7 bases, with 15 bases sitting between them. The CDR3 runs to 15 residues. Germline V lookup: CDR1 SGHRS, CDR2 YFSETQ. The CDR3 bases are TGCGCCAGCAGCTTTAGCGGGGTGGTGGGTGAAAAACTGTTTTTT. Translation gives CASSFSGVVGEKLFF.

The rearrangement uses TRBV10-3 and TRBJ2-3, with 9 bases that match TRBD1. In germline, CDR1 is ENHRY, CDR2 SYGVKD. V was clipped by 0 bases and J by 3 bases; unmatched bases: 1. There are 15 residues in the CDR3. The CDR3 loop is CAISESTGGTDTQYF. The CDR3 bases are TGTGCCATCAGTGAGTCGACAGGGGGGACAGATACGCAGTATTTT.

The chain couples TRBV5-4 to TRBJ2-5; no firm D call. The CDR3 extends over 13 amino acids. V was clipped by 0 bases and J by 5 bases, with 8 bases between them. Germline CDR1 is SGHNT and CDR2 is YYREEE (reference sequence). The CDR3 region has the DNA TGTGCCAGCAGCTTGGGAACCCGGGAGACCCAGTACTTC. It yields the protein CASSLGTRETQYF.

The chain carries TRBV19 and TRBJ2-7; 7 positions agree with TRBD1. This CDR3 has 15 residues. V lost 2 bases and J lost 3; bases outside the gene matches: 7. Germline V CDR1 and CDR2: LNHDA, SQIVND (reference sequence). CDR3: CASSINDRVGYEQYF. The CDR3 nucleotides are TGTGCCAGTAGTATAAATGACAGGGTGGGCTACGAGCAGTACTTC.

J is TRBJ2-3 and V is TRBV2; 11 bases fit TRBD2. The CDR3 covers 15 residues. The V gene's germline CDR1 is SNHLY and CDR2 FYNNEI. Trimming took 6 bases from V and 6 from J; bases not matched to a gene: 8. In DNA form, the CDR3 reads TGTGCCAGCAGCTCGACTAGCGGGATAAGTGATACGCAGTATTTT. This sequence encodes CASSSTSGISDTQYF.

The chain combines TRBV12-5 with TRBJ1-1; 7 bases fit TRBD1. The V and J ends lost 2 bases and 0 bases, in that order; junction bases with no gene match: 9. This CDR3 has 17 residues. The V gene's germline CDR1 is LGHNT and CDR2 FRNRAP. The CDR3 loop is CASGLRAGGSLNTEAFF. CDR3 DNA sequence: TGTGCTAGTGGTTTGAGGGCAGGGGGTTCTCTGAACACTGAAGCTTTCTTT.

The chain carries TRBV2 and TRBJ1-5; unclear D gene. Germline-derived CDR1 and CDR2 are SNHLY and FYNNEI. Between the trimmed V and J ends, which lost 2 bases and 12 bases, there was a span of 14 bases. The CDR3 has 13 amino acids. This CDR3 reads CASSEYSSNVQHF. DNA for the CDR3: TGTGCCAGCAGTGAATACAGTTCGAACGTCCAGCATTTT.

The chain carries TRBV4-1 and TRBJ1-1; TRBD1 aligns across 8 bases. J lost 6 bases, V lost 3 bases, and 12 bases had no gene match. Germline V gives CDR1 MGHRA, CDR2 YSYEKL. The CDR3 has 16 amino acids. The CDR3 loop is CASSHRDRPLPAEAFF. CDR3 sequence (DNA): TGCGCCAGCAGCCACCGGGACAGGCCCCTACCCGCTGAAGCTTTCTTT.

This chain connects TRBV5-4 to TRBJ2-7; 8 bases are a match to TRBD2. Germline V gene sequence: CDR1 SGHNT, CDR2 YYREEE (reference sequence). The V segment lost 4 bases and the J segment 7 bases; nucleotides outside the gene matches: 19. The CDR3 is made up of 17 amino acids. The CDR3 DNA sequence: TGTGCCAGCAGCCGCGGAGGGCTGGCGGGAGGTCTGGGTGAGCAGTACTTC. Protein product: CASSRGGLAGGLGEQYF.

The rearrangement uses TRBV5-1 and TRBJ2-1; 11 nucleotides match TRBD2. Germline CDR1 is SGHRS and CDR2 is YFSETQ. This CDR3 region has 17 residues. The V gene end was trimmed by 9 bases and the J gene end by 4 bases; junction bases not matched to a gene: 15. CDR3 protein: CATLPGVAGGGYNEQFF. The CDR3, as DNA: TGCGCCACCCTACCCGGGGTAGCGGGGGGGGGTTACAATGAGCAGTTCTTC.

This rearrangement joins TRBV10-3 to TRBJ1-2; 8 bases line up with TRBD1. The CDR3 is 14 residues long. V lost 4 bases, J lost 8 bases, and 9 bases stayed unmatched. In germline, CDR1 is ENHRY, CDR2 SYGVKD. CDR3 coding DNA: TGTGCCATCAGTGCGGGGACAGGCCCCACAGGCTACACCTTC. Protein sequence: CAISAGTGPTGYTF.